The 4 T cell receptor beta chains reported below all come from one sample, sequenced in a study of PD-1 blockade in classical Hodgkin lymphoma. Generated by immunoSEQ multiplex PCR, the TCRdb table keeps only in-frame clones and is missing some. The table shows roughly 140,000 clones, with about 81% occurring only once. Exposure to brentuximab vedotin varied, and each patient had relapsed following autologous stem cell transplantation. The source was peripheral blood mononuclear cells (PBMCs), collected before the second cycle of nivolumab. The receptor set was obtained from a human donor with classical Hodgkin lymphoma.

This clone was counted a few times. V is TRBV6-5 and J is TRBJ1-1, with D perhaps TRBD1 (5 bases). V lost 5 bases, J lost 0 bases, and 7 bases lay in between. Germline V lookup: CDR1 MNHEY, CDR2 SVGAGI. The CDR3 has 13 amino acids. The CDR3: CASSTTVNTEAFF. The CDR3 nucleotides read TGTGCCAGCAGTACGACAGTGAACACTGAAGCTTTCTTT.

This clone was recorded a few times. The chain couples TRBV9 to TRBJ1-1, with no clear D. CDR3 size: 14 residues. Germline assignment: CDR1 SGDLS and CDR2 YYNGEE. With 0 bases removed from V and 2 bases from J, the gap between germline ends came to 8 bases. The CDR3 protein is CASSVAHSNTEAFF. The CDR3 region has the DNA TGTGCCAGCAGCGTAGCCCACTCTAACACTGAAGCTTTCTTT.

The chain couples TRBV6-5 to TRBJ1-2; D is possibly TRBD1 (6 bases). This CDR3 contains 12 residues. In germline, CDR1 is MNHEY, CDR2 SVGAGI. Trimming left V 8 bases short and J 3 bases short, with 10 bases between. Here the CDR3 DNA reads TGTGCCAGCCGGGACACATACTATGGCTACACCTTC. Translated: CASRDTYYGYTF.

The chain carries TRBV19 and TRBJ2-7; D is perhaps TRBD1 (6 bases). CDR3 length: 14 residues. V lost 5 bases and J lost 2, with 13 bases in between. In germline, CDR1 is LNHDA, CDR2 SQIVND (reference sequence). CDR3 DNA sequence: TGTGCCAGTAGTTTCTCGACAGGTACCTACGAGCAGTACTTC. Amino acid sequence: CASSFSTGTYEQYF.